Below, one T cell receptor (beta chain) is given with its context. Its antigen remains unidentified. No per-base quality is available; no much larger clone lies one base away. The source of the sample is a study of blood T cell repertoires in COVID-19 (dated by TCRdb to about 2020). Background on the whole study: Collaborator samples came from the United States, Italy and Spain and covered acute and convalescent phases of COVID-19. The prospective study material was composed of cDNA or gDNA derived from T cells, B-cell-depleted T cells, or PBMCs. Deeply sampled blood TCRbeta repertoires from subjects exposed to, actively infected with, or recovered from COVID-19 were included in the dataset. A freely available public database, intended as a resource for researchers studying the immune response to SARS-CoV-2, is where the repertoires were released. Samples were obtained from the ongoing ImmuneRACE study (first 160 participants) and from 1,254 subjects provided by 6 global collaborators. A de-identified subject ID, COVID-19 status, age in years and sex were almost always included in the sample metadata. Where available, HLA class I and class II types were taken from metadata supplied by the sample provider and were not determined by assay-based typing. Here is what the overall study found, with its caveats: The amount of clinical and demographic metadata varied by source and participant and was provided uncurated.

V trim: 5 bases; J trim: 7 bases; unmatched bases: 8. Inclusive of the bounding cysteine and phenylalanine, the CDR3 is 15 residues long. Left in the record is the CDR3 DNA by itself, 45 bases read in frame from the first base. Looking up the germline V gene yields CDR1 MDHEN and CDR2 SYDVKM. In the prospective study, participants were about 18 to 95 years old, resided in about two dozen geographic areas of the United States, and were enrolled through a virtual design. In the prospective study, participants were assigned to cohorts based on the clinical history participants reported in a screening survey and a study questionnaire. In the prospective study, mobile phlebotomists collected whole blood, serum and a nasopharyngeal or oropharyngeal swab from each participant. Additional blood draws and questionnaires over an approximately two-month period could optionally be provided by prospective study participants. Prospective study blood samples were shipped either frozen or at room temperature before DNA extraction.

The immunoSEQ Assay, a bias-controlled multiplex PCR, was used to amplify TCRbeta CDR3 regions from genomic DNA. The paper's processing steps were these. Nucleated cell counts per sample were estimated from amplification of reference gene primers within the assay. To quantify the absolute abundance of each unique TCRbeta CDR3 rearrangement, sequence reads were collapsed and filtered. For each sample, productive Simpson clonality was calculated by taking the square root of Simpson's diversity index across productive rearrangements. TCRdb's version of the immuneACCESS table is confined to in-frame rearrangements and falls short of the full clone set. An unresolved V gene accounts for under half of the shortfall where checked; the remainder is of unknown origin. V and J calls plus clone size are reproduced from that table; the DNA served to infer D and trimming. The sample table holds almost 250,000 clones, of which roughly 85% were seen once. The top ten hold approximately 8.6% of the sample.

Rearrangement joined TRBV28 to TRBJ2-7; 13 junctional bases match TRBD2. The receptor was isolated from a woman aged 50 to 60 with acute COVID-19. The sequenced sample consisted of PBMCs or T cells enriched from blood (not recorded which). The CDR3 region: CASSPRLAGGREQYF. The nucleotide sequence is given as TGTGCCAGCAGTCCTCGACTAGCGGGGGGAAGGGAGCAGTACTTC. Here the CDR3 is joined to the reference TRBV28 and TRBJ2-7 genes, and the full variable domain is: DVKVTQSSRYLVKRTGEKVFLECVQDMDHENMFWYRQDPGLGLRLIYFSYDVKMKEKGDIPEGYSVSREKKERFSLILESASTNQTSMYLCASSPRLAGGREQYFGPGTRLTVT.